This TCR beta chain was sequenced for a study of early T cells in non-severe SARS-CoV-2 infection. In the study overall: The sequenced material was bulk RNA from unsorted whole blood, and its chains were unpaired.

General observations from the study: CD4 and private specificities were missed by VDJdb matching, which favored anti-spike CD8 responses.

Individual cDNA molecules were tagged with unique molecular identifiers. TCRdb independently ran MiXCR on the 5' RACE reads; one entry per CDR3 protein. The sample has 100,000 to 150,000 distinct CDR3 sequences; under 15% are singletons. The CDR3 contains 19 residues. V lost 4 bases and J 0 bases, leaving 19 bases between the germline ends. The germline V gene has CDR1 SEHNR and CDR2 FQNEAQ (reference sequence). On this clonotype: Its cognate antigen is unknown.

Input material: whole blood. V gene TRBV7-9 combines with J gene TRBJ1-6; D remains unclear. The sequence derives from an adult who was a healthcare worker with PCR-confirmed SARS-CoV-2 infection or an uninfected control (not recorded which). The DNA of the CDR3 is TGTGCCAGCAGCTCTTTCCCTCCGGACTTTAGCTCCTATAATTCACCCCTCCACTTT. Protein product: CASSSFPPDFSSYNSPLHF.